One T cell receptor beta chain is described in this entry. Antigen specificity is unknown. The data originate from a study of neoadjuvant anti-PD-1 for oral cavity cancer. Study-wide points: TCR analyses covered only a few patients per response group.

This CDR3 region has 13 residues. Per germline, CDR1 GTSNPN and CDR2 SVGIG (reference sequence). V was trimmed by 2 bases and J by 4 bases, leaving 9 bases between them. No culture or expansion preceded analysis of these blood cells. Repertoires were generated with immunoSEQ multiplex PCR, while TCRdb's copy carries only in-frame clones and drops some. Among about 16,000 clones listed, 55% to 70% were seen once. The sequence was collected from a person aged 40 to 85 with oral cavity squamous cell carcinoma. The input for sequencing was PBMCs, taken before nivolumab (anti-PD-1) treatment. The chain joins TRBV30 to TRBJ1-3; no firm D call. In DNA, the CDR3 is TGTGCCTGGAGTAAAGGGAACGGAAACACCATATATTTT. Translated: CAWSKGNGNTIYF.